This T cell receptor beta chain stems from a study of OX40 agonist ivuxolimab in advanced cancers. CDR3 length: 15 residues. Germline loops: CDR1 SGDLS, CDR2 YYNGEE. V lost 4 bases to trimming and J lost 8 bases; unmatched junction nucleotides: 11. This clone was seen just once. Method: immunoSEQ multiplex PCR; TCRdb's copy keeps in-frame clones and lacks some. The sample lists about 130,000 clones, around 93% occurring once. This receptor was identified in an adult with an advanced solid tumor such as melanoma, head and neck, liver or kidney cancer. The chain is built from TRBV9 and TRBJ1-2; 10 bases map to TRBD1. The material sequenced was CD4+ or CD8+ T cells sorted from blood, taken in a trial of the OX40 agonist ivuxolimab. The CDR3: CASSPPTGGSRGYTF. CDR3 bases: TGTGCCAGCAGCCCCCCGACAGGGGGCTCGAGAGGCTACACCTTC.